These 3 T cell receptor beta chains were sequenced from one sample in a study of OX40 agonist ivuxolimab in advanced cancers. The method was the immunoSEQ multiplex PCR assay. TCRdb re-hosts the immuneACCESS table, in-frame sequences only. Its copies lack some clones; in the studies checked, an unresolved V gene accounts for under half of them, and the cause for the rest is not known. For this sample the table gives under 140,000 clones, of which approximately 89% were detected only once. Less than 0.35% of the sample is held by the ten biggest clonotypes. The sample in question was CD4+ or CD8+ T cells sorted from blood, obtained in a trial of the OX40 agonist ivuxolimab. The receptors were gathered from an adult with an advanced solid tumor such as melanoma, head and neck, liver or kidney cancer.

Concerning this clone: At one end, the junction sequence differs from germline, possibly due to a read error. The V and J genes are TRBV4-3 and TRBJ2-2; tentative D call: TRBD1 (6 bases). This CDR3 region has 16 residues. Looked up from germline, CDR1 is LGHNA and CDR2 is YSLEER. The CDR3 is CASSQGLGQYTRELFF. The CDR3, as DNA: TGCGCCAGCAGCCAGGGGCTTGGACAGTACACCAGGGAGCTGTTTTTT.

The J gene is TRBJ1-1, the V gene TRBV10-3; 8 nucleotides align to TRBD1. The V and J ends lost 5 bases and 6 bases, in that order; junction bases with no gene match: 11. Germline V gene lookup returns CDR1 ENHRY and CDR2 SYGVKD. CDR3 length: 15 residues. CDR3 sequence: CAISPGQGGLAEAFF. For the CDR3, the DNA is TGTGCCATCAGTCCCGGACAGGGAGGACTGGCTGAAGCTTTCTTT.

V usage is TRBV7-2 and J usage is TRBJ2-7; tentatively, D is TRBD1 or TRBD2 (5 bases each). Germline V gene sequence: CDR1 SGHTA, CDR2 FQGNSA. The CDR3 loop spans 13 amino acids. V lost 1 base, J lost 6 bases, and 10 bases lay in between. CDR3 nucleotide sequence: TGTGCCAGCAGCTTAGTACTGGGACCCGAGCAGTACTTC. Translated: CASSLVLGPEQYF.